This section outlines one T cell receptor (beta chain) sequence together with its context. Its antigen is not identified. V lost 5 bases and J lost 0, with 13 bases in between. CDR1 and CDR2 from the germline V gene are SGHVS and FQNEAQ. This CDR3 has 16 residues. Time point in this sample: week 35, safety follow-up. Topical imiquimod accompanied each vaccine dose, which consisted of 300 ug of mutant IDH1 20-mer peptide. This sample is part of a study of a mutant IDH1 vaccine in newly diagnosed glioma. Across the whole study: With temozolomide cycles, or 4-6 weeks after radiotherapy alone, vaccination was started.

Profiling relied on immunoSEQ multiplex PCR, and the TCRdb table lists in-frame clones only, not all of them. The sample lists 50,000 to 65,000 clones; less than 90% were seen once. The receptor was isolated from a man aged 40-50 years with glioma. V and J are TRBV7-8 and TRBJ1-4; D is ambiguous. The material sequenced was PBMCs, taken from a glioma patient whose treatment included an IDH1 peptide vaccine. This chain's CDR3 is CASSPRNAATNEKLFF. The CDR3 DNA follows: TGTGCCAGCAGCCCCCGGAACGCAGCAACTAATGAAAAACTGTTTTTT.